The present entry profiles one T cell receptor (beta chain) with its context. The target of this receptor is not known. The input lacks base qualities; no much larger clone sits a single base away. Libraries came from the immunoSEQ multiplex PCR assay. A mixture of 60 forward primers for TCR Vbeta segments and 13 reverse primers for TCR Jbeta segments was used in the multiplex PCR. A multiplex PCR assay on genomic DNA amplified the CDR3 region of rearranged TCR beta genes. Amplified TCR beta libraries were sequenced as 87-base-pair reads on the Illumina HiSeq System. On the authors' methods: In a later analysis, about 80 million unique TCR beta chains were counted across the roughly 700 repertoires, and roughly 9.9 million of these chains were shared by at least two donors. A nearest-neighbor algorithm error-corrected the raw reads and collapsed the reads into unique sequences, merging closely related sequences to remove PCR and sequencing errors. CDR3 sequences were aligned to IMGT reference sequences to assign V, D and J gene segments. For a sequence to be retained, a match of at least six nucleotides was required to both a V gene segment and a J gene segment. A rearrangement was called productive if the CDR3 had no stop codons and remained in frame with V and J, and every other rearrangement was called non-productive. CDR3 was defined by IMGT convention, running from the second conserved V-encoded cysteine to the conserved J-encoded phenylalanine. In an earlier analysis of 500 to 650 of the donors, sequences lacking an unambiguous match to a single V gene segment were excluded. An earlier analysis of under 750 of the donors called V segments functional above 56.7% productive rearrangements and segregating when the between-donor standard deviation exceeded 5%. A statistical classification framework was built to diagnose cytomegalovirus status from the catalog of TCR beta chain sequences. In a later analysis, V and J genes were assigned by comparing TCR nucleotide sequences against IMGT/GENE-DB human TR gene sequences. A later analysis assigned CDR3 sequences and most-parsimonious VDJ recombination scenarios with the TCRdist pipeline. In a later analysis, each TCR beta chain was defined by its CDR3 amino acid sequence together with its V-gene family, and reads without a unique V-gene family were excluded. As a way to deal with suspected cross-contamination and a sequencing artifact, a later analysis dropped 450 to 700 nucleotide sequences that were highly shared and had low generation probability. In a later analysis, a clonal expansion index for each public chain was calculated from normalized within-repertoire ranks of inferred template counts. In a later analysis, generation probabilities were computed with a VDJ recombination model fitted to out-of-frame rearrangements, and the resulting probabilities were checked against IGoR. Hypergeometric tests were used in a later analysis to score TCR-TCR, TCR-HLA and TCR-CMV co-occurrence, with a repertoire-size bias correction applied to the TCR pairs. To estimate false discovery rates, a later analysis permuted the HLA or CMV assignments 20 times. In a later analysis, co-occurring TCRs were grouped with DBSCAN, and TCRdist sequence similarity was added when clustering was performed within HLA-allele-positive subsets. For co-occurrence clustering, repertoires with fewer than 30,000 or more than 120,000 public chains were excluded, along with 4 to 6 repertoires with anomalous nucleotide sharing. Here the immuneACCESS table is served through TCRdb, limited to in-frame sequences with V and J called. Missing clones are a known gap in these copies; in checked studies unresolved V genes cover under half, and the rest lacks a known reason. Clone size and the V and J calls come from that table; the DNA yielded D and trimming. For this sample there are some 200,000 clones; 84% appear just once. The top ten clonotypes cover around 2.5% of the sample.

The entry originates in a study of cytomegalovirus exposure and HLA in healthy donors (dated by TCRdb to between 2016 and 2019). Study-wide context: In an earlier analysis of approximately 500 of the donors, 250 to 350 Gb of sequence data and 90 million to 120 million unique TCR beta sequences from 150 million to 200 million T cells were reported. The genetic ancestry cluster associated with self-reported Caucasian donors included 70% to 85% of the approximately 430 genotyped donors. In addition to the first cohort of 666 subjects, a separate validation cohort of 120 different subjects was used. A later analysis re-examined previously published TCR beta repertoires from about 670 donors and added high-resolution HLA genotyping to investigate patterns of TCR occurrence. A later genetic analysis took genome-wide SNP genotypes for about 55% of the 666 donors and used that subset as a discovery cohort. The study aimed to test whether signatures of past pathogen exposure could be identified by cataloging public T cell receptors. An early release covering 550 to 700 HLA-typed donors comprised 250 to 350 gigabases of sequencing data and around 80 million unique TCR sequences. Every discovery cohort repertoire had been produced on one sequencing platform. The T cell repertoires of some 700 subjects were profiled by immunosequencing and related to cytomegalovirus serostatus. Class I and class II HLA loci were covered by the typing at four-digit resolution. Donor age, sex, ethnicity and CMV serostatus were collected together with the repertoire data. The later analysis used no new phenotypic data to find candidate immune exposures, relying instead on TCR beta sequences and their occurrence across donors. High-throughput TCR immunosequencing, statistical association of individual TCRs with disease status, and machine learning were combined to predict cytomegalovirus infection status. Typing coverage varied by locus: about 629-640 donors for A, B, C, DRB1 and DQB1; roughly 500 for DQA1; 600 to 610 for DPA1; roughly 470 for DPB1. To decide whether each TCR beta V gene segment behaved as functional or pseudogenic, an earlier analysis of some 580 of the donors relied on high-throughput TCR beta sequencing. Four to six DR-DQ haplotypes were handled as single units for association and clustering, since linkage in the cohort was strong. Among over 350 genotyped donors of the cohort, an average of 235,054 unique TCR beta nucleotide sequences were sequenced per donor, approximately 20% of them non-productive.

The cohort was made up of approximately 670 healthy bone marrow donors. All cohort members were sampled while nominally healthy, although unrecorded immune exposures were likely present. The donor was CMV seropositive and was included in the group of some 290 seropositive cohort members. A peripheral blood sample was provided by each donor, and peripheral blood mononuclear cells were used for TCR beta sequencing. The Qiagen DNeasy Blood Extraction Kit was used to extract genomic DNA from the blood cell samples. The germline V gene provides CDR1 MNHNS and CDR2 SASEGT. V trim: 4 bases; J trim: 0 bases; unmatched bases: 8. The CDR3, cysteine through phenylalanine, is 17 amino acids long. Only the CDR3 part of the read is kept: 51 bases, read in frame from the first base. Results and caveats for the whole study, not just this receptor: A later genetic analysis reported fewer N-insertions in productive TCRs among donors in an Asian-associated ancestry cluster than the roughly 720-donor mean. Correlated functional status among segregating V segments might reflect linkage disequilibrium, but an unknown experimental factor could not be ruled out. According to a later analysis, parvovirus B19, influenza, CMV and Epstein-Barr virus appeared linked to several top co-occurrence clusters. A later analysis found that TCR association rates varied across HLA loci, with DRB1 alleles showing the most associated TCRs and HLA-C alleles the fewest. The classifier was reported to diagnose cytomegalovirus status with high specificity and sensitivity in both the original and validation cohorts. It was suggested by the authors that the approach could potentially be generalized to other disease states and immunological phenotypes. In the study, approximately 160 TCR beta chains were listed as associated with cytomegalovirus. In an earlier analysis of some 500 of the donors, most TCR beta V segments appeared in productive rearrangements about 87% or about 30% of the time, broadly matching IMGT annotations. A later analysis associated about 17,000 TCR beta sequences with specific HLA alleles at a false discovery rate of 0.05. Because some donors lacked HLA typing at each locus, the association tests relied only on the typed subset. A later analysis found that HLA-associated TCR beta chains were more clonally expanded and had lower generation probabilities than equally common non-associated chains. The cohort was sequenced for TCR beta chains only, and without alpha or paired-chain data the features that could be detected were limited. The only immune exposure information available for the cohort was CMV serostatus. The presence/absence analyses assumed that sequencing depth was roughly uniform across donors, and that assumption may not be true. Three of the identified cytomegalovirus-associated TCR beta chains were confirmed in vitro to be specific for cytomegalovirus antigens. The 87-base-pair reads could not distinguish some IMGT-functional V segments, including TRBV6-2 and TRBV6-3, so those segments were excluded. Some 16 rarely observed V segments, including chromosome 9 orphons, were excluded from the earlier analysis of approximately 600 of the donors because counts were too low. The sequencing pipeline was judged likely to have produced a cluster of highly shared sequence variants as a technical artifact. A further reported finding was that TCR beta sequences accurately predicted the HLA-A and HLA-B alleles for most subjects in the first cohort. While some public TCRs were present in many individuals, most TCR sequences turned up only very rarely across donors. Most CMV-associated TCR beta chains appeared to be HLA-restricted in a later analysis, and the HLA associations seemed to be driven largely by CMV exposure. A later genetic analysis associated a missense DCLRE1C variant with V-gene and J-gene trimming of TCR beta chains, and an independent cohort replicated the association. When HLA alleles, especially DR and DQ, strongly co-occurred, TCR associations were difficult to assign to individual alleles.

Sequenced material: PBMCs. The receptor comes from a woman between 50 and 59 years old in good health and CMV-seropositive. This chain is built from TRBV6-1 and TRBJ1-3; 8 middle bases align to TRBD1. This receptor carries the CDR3 CASSAYIGTGSGNTIYF. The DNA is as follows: TGTGCCAGCAGTGCCTATATCGGGACAGGCTCTGGAAACACCATATATTTT.